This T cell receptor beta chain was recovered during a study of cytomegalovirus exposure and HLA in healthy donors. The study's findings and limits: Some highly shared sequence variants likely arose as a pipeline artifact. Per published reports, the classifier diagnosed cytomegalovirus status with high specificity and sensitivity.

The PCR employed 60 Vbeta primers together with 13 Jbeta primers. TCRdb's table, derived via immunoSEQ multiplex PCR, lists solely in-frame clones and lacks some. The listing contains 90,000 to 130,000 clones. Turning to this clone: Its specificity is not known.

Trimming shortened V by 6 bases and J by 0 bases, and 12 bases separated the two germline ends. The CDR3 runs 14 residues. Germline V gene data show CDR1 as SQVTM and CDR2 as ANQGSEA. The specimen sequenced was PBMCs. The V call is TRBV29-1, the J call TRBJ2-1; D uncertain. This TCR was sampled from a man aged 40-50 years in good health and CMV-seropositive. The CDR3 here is CSVARRSSYNEQFF. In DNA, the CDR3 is TGCAGCGTGGCCCGTAGGAGCTCCTACAATGAGCAGTTCTTC.